This record covers a single TCR beta chain. Its target is unknown. A total RNA quantity of 3500 ng went into each TCR library. From its re-call of the 5' RACE reads, TCRdb lists each CDR3 protein once, without DNA. The sample includes 440,000 or so distinct CDR3 sequences. This entry comes from a study of monozygotic twins with inflammatory bowel disease. Per the germline V gene, CDR1 is DFQATT and CDR2 is SNEGSKA (reference sequence). This CDR3 has 13 residues. Study-wide findings and caveats: IBD patients, compared with healthy twins, shared fewer clonotypes with others (especially with disease activity). Findings did not support one strong IBD-associated signal or clonotype.

This receptor was taken from a human donor with ulcerative colitis or Crohn's disease, or a healthy co-twin of an affected twin (not recorded which). V usage is TRBV20-1 and J usage is TRBJ2-5. Sequences were obtained from blood. CDR3 in amino acids: CSARDPAPETQYF.